This is a list of T cell receptor beta chains from one sample in a study of shared clonotypes between healthy human individuals. Libraries were prepared by immunoSEQ multiplex PCR; TCRdb keeps only in-frame clonotypes and omits some of them. The sample has about 500,000 clones; around 77% are singletons. Input material: PBMCs. The source is a woman in her thirties or forties in good health. Some clones in this sample may be carry-over from other donors' samples. CDR3s include the opening cysteine and the closing phenylalanine or tryptophan. D genes are given only for firm matches. Size tells how often a clone was seen (once, few, many) or the class of an expanded clone, and some rows leave it out.

TRBJ2-7,once,TRBV6-1,TRBD1,CAISRQGLYEQYF,TGTGCCATCTCTAGACAGGGGCTGTACGAGCAGTACTTC
TRBJ2-3,NA,TRBV30,NA,CAWRRGFSTDTQYF,TGTGCCTGGAGAAGGGGATTTAGCACAGATACGCAGTATTTT
TRBJ2-7,many,TRBV29-1,NA,CSVASMGGGAPEQYF,TGCAGCGTTGCCTCAATGGGAGGAGGGGCCCCCGAGCAGTACTTC
TRBJ2-3,NA,TRBV5-1,TRBD2,CASSFEVAGVMADTQYF,TGCGCCAGCAGCTTTGAGGTAGCGGGAGTGATGGCAGATACGCAGTATTTT
TRBJ1-5,once,TRBV2,NA,CASSEGPGNQPQHF,TGTGCCAGCAGTGAGGGACCCGGCAATCAGCCCCAGCATTTT
TRBJ2-3,NA,TRBV29-1,TRBD2,CSVEGGLAGGRATQYF,TGCAGCGTTGAAGGGGGACTAGCGGGAGGGCGGGCTACGCAGTATTTT
TRBJ1-2,NA,TRBV7-9,NA,CASSSSDGAGSGYTF,TGTGCCAGCAGCTCCTCCGACGGGGCAGGTAGTGGCTACACCTTC
TRBJ1-1,once,TRBV12-5,TRBD1,CASGPLRDRDTEAFF,TGTGCTAGTGGTCCCCTCCGGGACAGAGACACTGAAGCTTTCTTT
TRBJ1-5,NA,TRBV28,NA,CASSLTYNQPQHF,TGTGCCAGCAGTTTGACCTACAATCAGCCCCAGCATTTT
TRBJ2-7,many,TRBV28,NA,CASSDNPSSYEQYF,TGTGCCAGCAGTGACAATCCAAGCTCCTACGAGCAGTACTTC
TRBJ2-7,once,TRBV6-5,NA,CASSRQAASYEQYF,TGTGCCAGCAGTCGCCAGGCAGCATCCTACGAGCAGTACTTC
TRBJ1-5,NA,TRBV7-2,NA,CASSLGGDQPQHF,TGTGCCAGCAGCTTAGGTGGGGATCAGCCCCAGCATTTT
TRBJ1-1,NA,TRBV15,TRBD1,CATSRSLRTGGKNTEAFF,TGTGCCACCAGCAGAAGCTTGCGGACAGGGGGAAAGAACACTGAAGCTTTCTTT
TRBJ2-2,few,TRBV7-7,NA,CASSLNYNTGELFF,TGTGCTAGCAGTCTGAACTATAACACCGGGGAGCTGTTTTTT
TRBJ1-5,NA,TRBV25-1,NA,CASSGTQGSNQPQHF,TGTGCCAGCAGTGGGACACAGGGAAGCAATCAGCCCCAGCATTTT
TRBJ2-1,NA,TRBV18,TRBD1,CASSTWDSNEQFF,TGTGCCAGCTCAACTTGGGACAGCAATGAGCAGTTCTTC
TRBJ2-3,few,TRBV25-1,NA,CASSERRDTQYF,TGTGCCAGCAGTGAAAGGAGGGATACGCAGTATTTT
TRBJ1-1,NA,TRBV5-1,NA,CASSLGGSLQGEAFF,TGCGCCAGCAGCTTGGGGGGGAGCTTACAGGGTGAAGCTTTCTTT
TRBJ1-5,NA,TRBV2,NA,CASSASNQPQHF,TGTGCCAGCAGTGCAAGCAATCAGCCCCAGCATTTT
TRBJ2-7,few,TRBV2,TRBD1,CASSWDSTYEQYF,TGTGCCAGCAGTTGGGACAGCACCTACGAGCAGTACTTC
TRBJ1-1,NA,TRBV18,NA,CASSPPLGRDTEAFF,TGTGCCAGCTCACCACCATTAGGCCGGGACACTGAAGCTTTCTTT
TRBJ2-2,once,TRBV15,TRBD2,CATSRDLAGGSRELFF,TGTGCCACCAGCAGGGATCTAGCGGGAGGGTCCCGGGAGCTGTTTTTT
TRBJ1-5,NA,TRBV19,NA,CASRHPPGDQPQHF,TGTGCCAGTAGGCACCCGCCAGGAGATCAGCCCCAGCATTTT
TRBJ1-5,NA,TRBV30,NA,CAWIVAGSNQPQHF,TGTGCCTGGATAGTAGCCGGTAGCAATCAGCCCCAGCATTTT
TRBJ2-2,NA,TRBV9,TRBD2,CASSPLSGRNTGELFF,TGTGCCAGCAGCCCTCTTAGCGGGAGAAACACCGGGGAGCTGTTTTTT
TRBJ1-4,NA,TRBV10-3,NA,CAISESGDSEKLFF,TGTGCCATCAGTGAGTCAGGGGATTCGGAAAAACTGTTTTTT
TRBJ2-7,NA,TRBV29-1,TRBD1,CSVTGTAYEQYF,TGCAGCGTTACCGGGACAGCCTACGAGCAGTACTTC
TRBJ2-3,NA,TRBV9,TRBD2,CASSVGGGTGDTQYF,TGTGCCAGCAGCGTTGGCGGGGGAACAGGAGATACGCAGTATTTT
TRBJ1-2,NA,TRBV28,NA,CASSLYLRAARPNYGYTF,TGTGCCAGCAGTTTATATCTCCGGGCAGCTCGACCTAACTATGGCTACACCTTC
TRBJ2-2,NA,TRBV30,NA,CAWSRERNTGELFF,TGTGCCTGGAGTCGGGAGAGGAACACCGGGGAGCTGTTTTTT
TRBJ1-2,NA,TRBV19,NA,CASSPRQDGYGYTF,TGTGCCAGTAGTCCCCGACAGGATGGATATGGCTACACCTTC
TRBJ2-1,NA,TRBV7-7,TRBD2,CASSLVLAGVGEQFF,TGTGCCAGCAGCTTGGTCCTAGCGGGAGTCGGTGAGCAGTTCTTC
TRBJ1-2,few,TRBV9,NA,CASSETGSVDYGYTF,TGTGCCAGCAGCGAAACAGGGTCTGTAGACTATGGCTACACCTTC
TRBJ2-7,NA,TRBV5-5,TRBD2,CASSPGGWGYEQYF,TGTGCCAGCAGCCCGGGGGGTTGGGGATACGAGCAGTACTTC
TRBJ2-7,NA,TRBV7-2,NA,CASSPQANFYEQYF,TGTGCCAGCAGCCCACAGGCTAACTTTTACGAGCAGTACTTC
TRBJ2-1,NA,TRBV4-3,TRBD2,CASSPGLAISSYNEQFF,TGCGCCAGCAGTCCGGGACTAGCGATCAGCTCCTACAATGAGCAGTTCTTC
TRBJ2-7,NA,TRBV9,TRBD1,CASSVANRGPYEQYF,TGTGCCAGCAGCGTAGCGAACAGGGGACCCTACGAGCAGTACTTC
TRBJ2-7,NA,TRBV11-1,NA,CASSFLPSYEQYF,TGTGCCAGCAGCTTCCTCCCCTCCTACGAGCAGTACTTC
TRBJ1-2,NA,TRBV19,TRBD1,CAIRDRGSSVGYTF,TGTGCCATTAGAGACAGGGGATCTTCGGTGGGCTACACCTTC
TRBJ2-1,NA,TRBV7-9,TRBD1,CASSLDDRGQFF,TGTGCCAGCAGCTTAGACGACAGGGGGCAGTTCTTC
TRBJ2-7,few,TRBV9,NA,CASSVRYESYEQYF,TGTGCCAGCAGCGTTCGTTATGAGTCCTACGAGCAGTACTTC
TRBJ1-5,few,TRBV27,NA,CASSPPGAQPQHF,TGTGCCAGCAGTCCGCCCGGGGCCCAGCCCCAGCATTTT
TRBJ2-1,NA,TRBV7-2,TRBD2,CASSFQRDSYNEQFF,TGTGCCAGCAGCTTCCAGCGGGACTCCTACAATGAGCAGTTCTTC
TRBJ2-1,NA,TRBV18,TRBD2,CASSPEASGRREQFF,TGTGCCAGCTCACCAGAGGCTAGCGGGAGACGTGAGCAGTTCTTC
TRBJ2-1,NA,TRBV7-3,NA,CASSPQPTSSYNEQFF,TGTGCCAGCAGCCCCCAGCCGACGAGCTCCTACAATGAGCAGTTCTTC
TRBJ1-1,once,TRBV5-1,NA,CASSLGQTNTEAFF,TGCGCCAGCAGCTTGGGACAGACTAACACTGAAGCTTTCTTT
TRBJ2-5,NA,TRBV7-2,TRBD1,CASSPDRAQETQYF,TGTGCCAGCAGCCCGGACAGGGCACAAGAGACCCAGTACTTC
TRBJ2-3,once,TRBV11-2,NA,CASSLALASNTQYF,TGTGCCAGCAGCTTAGCGCTGGCGAGTAATACGCAGTATTTT